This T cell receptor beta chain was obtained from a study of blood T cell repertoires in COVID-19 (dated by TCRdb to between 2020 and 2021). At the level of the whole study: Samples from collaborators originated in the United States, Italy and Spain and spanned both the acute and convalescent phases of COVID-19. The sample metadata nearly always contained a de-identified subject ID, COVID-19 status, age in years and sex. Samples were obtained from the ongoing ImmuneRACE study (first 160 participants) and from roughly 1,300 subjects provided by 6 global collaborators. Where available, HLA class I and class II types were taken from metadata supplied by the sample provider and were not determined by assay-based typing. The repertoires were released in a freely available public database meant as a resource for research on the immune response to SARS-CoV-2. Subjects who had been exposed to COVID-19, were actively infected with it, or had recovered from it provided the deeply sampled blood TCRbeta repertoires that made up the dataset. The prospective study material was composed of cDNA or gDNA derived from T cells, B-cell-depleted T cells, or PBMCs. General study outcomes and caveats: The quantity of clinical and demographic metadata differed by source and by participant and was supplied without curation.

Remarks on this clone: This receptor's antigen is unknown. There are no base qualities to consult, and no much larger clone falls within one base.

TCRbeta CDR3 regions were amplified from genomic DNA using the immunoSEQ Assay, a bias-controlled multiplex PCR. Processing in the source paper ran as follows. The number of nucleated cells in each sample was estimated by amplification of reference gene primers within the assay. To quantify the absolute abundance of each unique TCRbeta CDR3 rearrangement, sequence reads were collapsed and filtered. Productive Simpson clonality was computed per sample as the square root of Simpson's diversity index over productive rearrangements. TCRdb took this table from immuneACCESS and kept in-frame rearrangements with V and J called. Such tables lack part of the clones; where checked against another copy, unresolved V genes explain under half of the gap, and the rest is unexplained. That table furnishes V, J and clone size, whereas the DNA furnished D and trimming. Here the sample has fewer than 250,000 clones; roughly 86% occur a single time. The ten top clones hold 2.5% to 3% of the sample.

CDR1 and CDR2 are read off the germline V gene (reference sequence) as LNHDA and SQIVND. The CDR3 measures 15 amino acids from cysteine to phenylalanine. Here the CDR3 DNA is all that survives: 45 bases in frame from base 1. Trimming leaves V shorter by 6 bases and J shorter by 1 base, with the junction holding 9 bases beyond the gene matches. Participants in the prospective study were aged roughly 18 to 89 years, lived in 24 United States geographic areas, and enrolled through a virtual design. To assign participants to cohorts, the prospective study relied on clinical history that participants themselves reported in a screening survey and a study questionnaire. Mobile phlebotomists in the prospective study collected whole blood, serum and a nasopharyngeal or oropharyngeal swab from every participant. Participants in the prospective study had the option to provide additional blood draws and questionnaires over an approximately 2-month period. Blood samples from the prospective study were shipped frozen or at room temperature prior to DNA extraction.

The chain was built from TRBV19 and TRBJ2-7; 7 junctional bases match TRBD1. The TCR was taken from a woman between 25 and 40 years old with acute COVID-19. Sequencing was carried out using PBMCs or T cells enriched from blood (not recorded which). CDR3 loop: CASRRGQRDSYEQYF. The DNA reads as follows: TGTGCCAGTAGACGGGGACAGAGGGATTCCTACGAGCAGTACTTC.